A single sample gave rise to the 24 T cell receptor beta chains below, sequenced in a study of blood T cells in healthy people across ages. Through a sample-barcoded 5' primer and a J-beta primer mix, a second PCR was run for roughly 7 to 11 cycles. TCRdb called the 5' RACE reads again in MiXCR, with one record for every CDR3 protein. The sample lists around 1.7 million distinct CDR3 sequences, approximately 28% occurring once. Specimen: blood. These receptors all come from a woman in her 30s in good health.

The rearrangement links TRBV28 to TRBJ1-5, with 9 bases that match TRBD1. Trimming took 5 bases from V and 1 from J; bases not matched to a gene: 6. The CDR3 runs to 16 residues. Germline V gives CDR1 MDHEN, CDR2 SYDVKM. The CDR3 DNA sequence: TGTGCCAGCAGTCTAGCGGGACAGGGAAGCAATCAGCCCCAGCATTTT. This sequence encodes CASSLAGQGSNQPQHF.

This clonotype was counted only a few times. The chain links TRBV24-1 to TRBJ1-5, with D possibly matching TRBD1 (5 bases). The germline V gene encodes CDR1 KGHDR and CDR2 SFDVKD. The CDR3 is 12 residues long. The V gene lost 6 bases and the J gene lost 14 bases, with 16 bases spanning the gap. The CDR3 DNA reads TGTGCCACCAGTATTGGGAGGGGAAGAAAGCATTTT. Translation: CATSIGRGRKHF.

This chain links TRBV3-1 with TRBJ2-7; 10 positions agree with TRBD2. CDR3 length equals 13 residues. Germline lookup yields CDR1 LGHDT and CDR2 YNNKEL (reference sequence). V lost 5 bases, J lost 5 bases, and 3 bases stayed unmatched. In DNA, the CDR3 is TGTGCCAGCAGCGGGACTAGCGACGACGAGCAGTACTTC. Translated: CASSGTSDDEQYF.

On this clonotype itself: One end of the junction fails to match germline, which may point to a read error. The chain joins TRBV6-5 to TRBJ1-1; D unresolved. The germline gives CDR1 MNHEY, CDR2 SVGAGI. The CDR3 sequence is 14 residues long. CDR3 sequence reads: CASNYSTTYTEAFF. In DNA, the CDR3 is TGTGCCAGCAATTACTCCACGACCTACACTGAAGCTTTCTTT.

This clonotype was recorded at least ten times. The chain links TRBV20-1 to TRBJ2-3; 7 bases fit TRBD1. CDR1 is DFQATT and CDR2 is SNEGSKA in the germline V gene (reference sequence). The CDR3 is made up of 15 amino acids. Germline trimming cut 1 base from V and 1 base from J; bases unmatched to any gene: 5. CDR3 protein: CSARAPQGGTDTQYF. The DNA for the CDR3 is TGCAGTGCTAGAGCCCCCCAGGGGGGCACAGATACGCAGTATTTT.

The V call is TRBV10-3, the J call TRBJ1-2; D is uncertain. CDR3 length: 12 amino acids. CDR1 is ENHRY, CDR2 SYGVKD, per germline. V was trimmed by 7 bases and J by 2 bases, leaving 8 bases between them. The CDR3 coding sequence is TGTGCCATCAATTACGGAAACTATGGCTACACCTTC. Residues: CAINYGNYGYTF.

The V gene is TRBV6-5, the J gene TRBJ2-2, with D hard to call. Germline CDR1 MNHEY, CDR2 SVGAGI. The CDR3 length is 15 residues. Trimming cost V 0 bases and J 3 bases, with 8 bases left between them. CDR3 coding DNA: TGTGCCAGCAGTTACTCCCCGGAACACACCGGGGAGCTGTTTTTT. Protein product: CASSYSPEHTGELFF.

Many counts were recorded for this clonotype. This rearrangement joins TRBV10-3 to TRBJ2-7; the D gene is possibly TRBD1 (6 bases). This CDR3 has 14 residues. The V end was cut by 6 bases, the J end by 1 base, with 13 bases between. Germline-derived CDR1 and CDR2 are ENHRY and SYGVKD. CDR3 protein: CAISRDKNSYEQYF. DNA of the CDR3: TGTGCCATCAGCCGGGACAAGAATTCCTACGAGCAGTACTTC.

Concerning this clonotype itself: A clone one base away is much larger, so this may be a read error. The chain couples TRBV20-1 to TRBJ2-4, with D maybe TRBD2 (5 bases). CDR1 and CDR2 from the germline V gene are DFQATT and SNEGSKA (reference sequence). V lost 5 bases and J lost 13, with 21 bases in between. The CDR3 extends over 13 amino acids. CDR3 sequence (DNA): TGCAGTGCTCGAGTTCCCGACTACAATGAGCAGTACTTC. Protein product: CSARVPDYNEQYF.

This clonotype has a single count. The chain joins TRBV6-2 or TRBV6-3 to TRBJ2-4; 7 nucleotides align to TRBD1. The CDR3 totals 14 residues. The germline V gene encodes CDR1 MNHEY and CDR2 SVGEGT. The junction had 4 bases not matched to a gene; V was cut back by 5 bases and J by 3 bases. Written as DNA, the CDR3 is TGTGCCAGCAGTACGGGGACAGTCAAAAACATTCAGTACTTC. This encodes CASSTGTVKNIQYF.

Ten or more counts support this clonotype. The chain uses TRBV12-5 and TRBJ1-2; D is unresolved. This CDR3 comprises 16 residues. Germline V CDR1 and CDR2: LGHNT, FRNRAP. Deletions cut 0 bases from V and 6 bases from J, with 17 bases between. The CDR3 loop is CASGLVLPTEADGYTF. CDR3 nucleotides: TGTGCTAGTGGTTTGGTACTCCCCACTGAGGCGGATGGCTACACCTTC.

The chain is built from TRBV20-1 and TRBJ1-6, with D possibly matching TRBD1 (6 bases). CDR1 is DFQATT and CDR2 is SNEGSKA in the germline V gene (reference sequence). The CDR3 has 13 amino acids. V was clipped by 0 bases and J by 11 bases, with 11 bases between them. CDR3 protein: CSAREQGGPPLHF. For the CDR3, the DNA is TGCAGTGCTAGAGAACAGGGAGGACCACCCCTCCACTTT.

Concerning this clonotype itself: A much larger clone lies one base from this, so it may be a read error. This chain joins TRBV7-2 and TRBJ2-5; D is undetermined. The V gene's germline CDR1 is SGHTA and CDR2 FQGNSA. CDR3 length: 13 residues. V lost 4 bases and J 2 bases, leaving 8 bases between the germline ends. CDR3 coding DNA: TGTACCAGCAGCTCCGCTCCTCAAGAGACCCAGTACTTC. Amino acid sequence: CTSSSAPQETQYF.

This clonotype was counted ten times or more. CDR3 sequence (DNA): TGTGCCAGCAGTTCCTATGGGGTAGCTCCCGAGCAGTACTTC. This translates into CASSSYGVAPEQYF. The chain joins TRBV6-6 to TRBJ2-7; D unresolved. The CDR3 has 14 amino acids. Germline-derived CDR1 and CDR2 are MNHNY and SVGAGI (reference sequence). Trimming cost V 4 bases and J 6 bases, with 16 bases left between them.

This clonotype was picked up a small number of times. The chain combines TRBV9 with TRBJ2-3; no clear D. CDR1 is SGDLS, CDR2 YYNGEE, per germline. There are 14 residues in the CDR3. V lost 3 bases and J lost 5, with 13 bases in between. CDR3 nucleotides: TGTGCCAGCAGCGAGAGAGGAGTAGGAGATACGCAGTATTTT. Its protein product is CASSERGVGDTQYF.

J is TRBJ2-5 and V is TRBV11-2; D not resolved. The CDR3 has 13 residues. V was clipped by 4 bases and J by 4 bases, with 10 bases between them. Germline loops: CDR1 SGHAT, CDR2 FQNNGV. DNA for the CDR3: TGTGCCAGCAGCTGGGCCTCCTCAGAGACCCAGTACTTC. Translating it yields CASSWASSETQYF.

Regarding this clonotype: A junction boundary mismatches the germline segment, possibly from a read error. The V and J genes are TRBV12-3 or TRBV12-4 and TRBJ2-3; 7 positions agree with TRBD2. The CDR3 totals 16 residues. The CDR3 loop is CACSLRLRGDLDTQYF. DNA for the CDR3: TGTGCCTGCAGTTTACGGTTACGGGGGGACTTAGATACGCAGTATTTT.

This clonotype turned up a few times. The chain combines TRBV7-9 with TRBJ2-5, with TRBD1 matching over 7 bases. The CDR3 covers 16 residues. CDR1 and CDR2 from the germline V gene are SEHNR and FQNEAQ (reference sequence). After removal of 5 bases from V and 2 bases from J, the junction contained 11 bases not matched to a gene. For the CDR3, the DNA is TGTGCCAGCAGCCATACAGGGGCCCTAGGACAAGAGACCCAGTACTTC. Encoded protein: CASSHTGALGQETQYF.

This clonotype was seen a handful of times. The rearrangement joins TRBV10-1 to TRBJ2-2; D gene ambiguous. Germline-derived CDR1 and CDR2 are WNHNN and SYGVQD (reference sequence). V lost 2 bases to trimming and J lost 4 bases, with 2 bases between them. This CDR3 contains 12 residues. The CDR3 loop reads CASSESTGELFF. CDR3 bases: TGCGCCAGCAGTGAGAGCACCGGGGAGCTGTTTTTT.

This clonotype was seen a few times. It may be a read error: a sequence one base away is much more abundant. V is TRBV9 and J is TRBJ2-5; TRBD1 aligns across 7 bases. The DNA end is more similar to TRBJ2-7, so the J call may be wrong. The length of the CDR3 is 13 residues. Germline CDR1 is SGDLS and CDR2 is YYNGEE. CDR3 region: CASSQASGGEQYF. The CDR3 nucleotides are TGTGCCAGCAGCCAGGCATCAGGGGGCGAGCAGTACTTC.

This clonotype was seen a few times. This sequence joins TRBV7-2 and TRBJ2-2, with D maybe TRBD1 (6 bases). There are 13 residues in the CDR3. The germline V gene encodes CDR1 SGHTA and CDR2 FQGNSA. Trimming shortened V by 1 base and J by 6 bases, and 6 bases separated the two germline ends. CDR3 nucleotides: TGTGCCAGCAGCTTAGACAGGGCCGGGGAGCTGTTTTTT. Translation: CASSLDRAGELFF.

The chain links TRBV20-1 to TRBJ2-3; TRBD2 aligns across 15 bases. There are 13 residues in the CDR3. Germline V gene sequence: CDR1 DFQATT, CDR2 SNEGSKA (reference sequence). V lost 6 bases, J lost 7 bases, and 2 bases stayed unmatched. The CDR3 region is CSAGLAGGYTQYF. In nucleotides, the CDR3 is TGCAGTGCCGGACTAGCGGGAGGGTATACGCAGTATTTT.

The genes are TRBV3-1 and TRBJ1-6; 7 bases are shared with TRBD1. V lost 2 bases, J lost 5 bases, and 18 bases stayed unmatched. The length of the CDR3 is 20 residues. Germline V CDR1 and CDR2: LGHDT, YNNKEL (reference sequence). CDR3 sequence reads: CASSQPGTVSRWGNNSPLHF. CDR3 coding DNA: TGTGCCAGCAGCCAACCCGGGACAGTCTCCCGGTGGGGTAATAATTCACCCCTCCACTTT.

The V gene is TRBV7-6, the J gene TRBJ2-7; TRBD1 matches 12 bases. Looked up from germline, CDR1 is SGHVS and CDR2 is FNYEAQ. This CDR3 has 19 amino acids. V dropped 1 base and J dropped 7; count of bases not matched to a gene: 17. The CDR3 DNA reads TGTGCCAGCAGCTTAGGGAGCAGTTGGGGGACAGGGGGCGCGGAGGAGCAGTACTTC. Protein sequence: CASSLGSSWGTGGAEEQYF.